What follows is one TCR beta chain and its context. Method: immunoSEQ multiplex PCR; TCRdb's copy keeps in-frame clones and lacks some. Of 30,000 to 40,000 clones in the sample, about 90% were seen once. This sample stems from a study of T cell changes during pregnancy in multiple sclerosis. There are 15 residues in the CDR3. CDR1 is MNHNS, CDR2 SASEGT, per germline. V gave up 4 bases and J gave up 0 bases; unmatched junction bases: 0. Sample: CD4+ T cells from peripheral blood mononuclear cells, taken before pregnancy. V is TRBV6-1 and J is TRBJ2-1, with 10 nucleotides matching TRBD2. The source is a female donor with multiple sclerosis, enrolled in a pregnancy study. The CDR3 sequence is CASSVAGGSYNEQFF. CDR3 nucleotide sequence: TGTGCCAGCAGTGTAGCGGGGGGCTCCTACAATGAGCAGTTCTTC.